One sample yielded the 19 T cell receptor beta chains listed below, sequenced in a study of T cell changes during pregnancy in multiple sclerosis. TCRdb keeps only in-frame clones here, not all; method: immunoSEQ multiplex PCR. The sample comprises 35,000 to 45,000 clones, 91% of which are singletons, and approximately 8.3% rests with the top ten. The source material was CD8+ T cells from peripheral blood mononuclear cells, sampled before pregnancy. Receptors were obtained from a female donor with multiple sclerosis, enrolled in a pregnancy study.

This clone was recorded only once. The rearrangement joins TRBV25-1 to TRBJ2-1; 10 bases map to TRBD2. V was clipped by 3 bases and J by 5 bases; unmatched bases: 7. The CDR3 runs to 16 residues. In germline, CDR1 is MGHDK, CDR2 SYGVNS. Here the CDR3 reads CASSDPGLAENNEQFF. The CDR3 DNA reads as TGTGCCAGCAGTGACCCCGGACTAGCGGAGAACAATGAGCAGTTCTTC.

The chain has TRBV19 and TRBJ2-7; D gene ambiguous. The CDR3 is 14 amino acids. Trimming removed 6 bases at V and 0 bases at J, with 12 bases between. Germline CDR1 is LNHDA and CDR2 is SQIVND (reference sequence). The CDR3 spells CASSPVTPSYEQYF. In nucleotides, the CDR3 is TGTGCCAGTAGCCCCGTGACACCCTCCTACGAGCAGTACTTC.

The chain recombines TRBV7-6 with TRBJ2-7, with 7 bases matching TRBD2. CDR1 is SGHVS, CDR2 FNYEAQ, per germline. The CDR3 contains 14 residues. The J segment lost 5 bases and the V segment lost 8 bases, leaving 12 bases of the junction unmatched. For the CDR3, the DNA is TGTGCCAGCTCTCCCGGTCTAGCGGCCCACGAGCAGTACTTC. This encodes CASSPGLAAHEQYF.

V usage is TRBV9 and J usage is TRBJ2-7; TRBD2 aligns across 7 bases. The J segment lost 3 bases and the V segment lost 2 bases, leaving 5 bases of the junction unmatched. The length of the CDR3 is 14 residues. CDR1 SGDLS and CDR2 YYNGEE come from the germline V gene. The CDR3 DNA reads as TGTGCCAGCAGCGTCGACGGACTAGACTACGAGCAGTACTTC. Translation: CASSVDGLDYEQYF.

The chain joins TRBV13 to TRBJ2-1, with 7 bases fitting TRBD1. The V gene end was trimmed by 9 bases and the J gene end by 0 bases; junction bases not matched to a gene: 8. The CDR3 covers 15 residues. Germline V gives CDR1 PRHDT, CDR2 FYEKMQ (reference sequence). In DNA form, the CDR3 reads TGTGCCAGTAAACAGGGGTTGGGCTCCTACAATGAGCAGTTCTTC. Its protein is CASKQGLGSYNEQFF. The complete variable domain, with remaining parts taken from reference TRBV13 and TRBJ2-1, reads AAGVIQSPRHLIKEKRETATLKCYPIPRHDTVYWYQQGPGQDPQFLISFYEKMQSDKGSIPDRFSAQQFSDYHSELNMSSLELGDSALYFCASKQGLGSYNEQFFGPGTRLTVL.

This chain uses TRBV5-6 with TRBJ2-5; D gene ambiguous. The germline V and J ends were trimmed by 3 bases and 2 bases, with 17 bases remaining between them. CDR1 is SGHDT and CDR2 is YYEEEE in the germline V gene. This CDR3 comprises 16 residues. The CDR3 is CASSWAEVAVQETQYF. CDR3 DNA sequence: TGTGCCAGCAGCTGGGCCGAAGTGGCAGTACAAGAGACCCAGTACTTC.

The chain joins TRBV7-9 to TRBJ2-1, with TRBD2 identical over 7 bases. Germline V gene lookup returns CDR1 SEHNR and CDR2 FQNEAQ (reference sequence). V lost 6 bases to trimming and J lost 3 bases; unmatched junction nucleotides: 5. The length of the CDR3 is 14 residues. The CDR3 nucleotides read TGTGCCAGCAGACTAGCGCCTAACTACAATGAGCAGTTCTTC. Its translation is CASRLAPNYNEQFF.

The rearrangement uses TRBV6-5 and TRBJ2-5; D unclear. V shed 6 bases and J shed 1 base, with 9 bases lying between them. The CDR3 is made up of 13 amino acids. Germline CDR1 is MNHEY and CDR2 is SVGAGI. Here the CDR3 reads CASSPEVQETQYF. CDR3 sequence (DNA): TGTGCCAGCAGCCCTGAGGTCCAAGAGACCCAGTACTTC.

The chain recombines TRBV9 with TRBJ1-1, with TRBD1 identical over 7 bases. Germline V gene lookup returns CDR1 SGDLS and CDR2 YYNGEE. CDR3 length equals 13 residues. The V and J ends lost 5 bases and 4 bases, in that order; junction bases with no gene match: 5. The CDR3 bases are TGTGCCAGCAGAGACAGGGCCGGCACTGAAGCTTTCTTT. The encoded protein is CASRDRAGTEAFF.

The chain employs TRBV2 and TRBJ1-1, with D uncertain. This CDR3 is 13 amino acids long. Germline CDR1 reads SNHLY; CDR2 reads FYNNEI. The ends were cut back, 6 bases at V and 0 bases at J, with 8 bases in the middle. CDR3 sequence reads: CASRTPMNTEAFF. In DNA, the CDR3 is TGTGCCAGCAGGACACCCATGAACACTGAAGCTTTCTTT.

A few counts support this clone. The chain carries TRBV25-1 and TRBJ1-1; D is ambiguous. Trimming shortened V by 4 bases and J by 4 bases, and 13 bases separated the two germline ends. Germline CDR1 reads MGHDK; CDR2 reads SYGVNS. This CDR3 spans 14 amino acids. CDR3 amino acids: CASSGAGRGTEAFF. DNA for the CDR3: TGTGCCAGCAGTGGGGCGGGGAGAGGCACTGAAGCTTTCTTT. Full variable domain (outside the CDR3, taken from reference TRBV25-1 and TRBJ1-1): EADIYQTPRYLVIGTGKKITLECSQTMGHDKMYWYQQDPGMELHLIHYSYGVNSTEKGDLSSESTVSRIRTEHFPLTLESARPSHTSQYLCASSGAGRGTEAFFGQGTRLTVV.

The chain carries TRBV11-3 and TRBJ2-7; D is uncertain. V lost 1 base to trimming and J lost 2 bases, with 6 bases between them. The CDR3 is 13 amino acids. In germline, CDR1 is SGHNT, CDR2 YENEEA. The CDR3 DNA reads as TGTGCCAGCAGCTTAGGACTGACCTACGAGCAGTACTTC. Translation: CASSLGLTYEQYF.

This rearrangement joins TRBV27 to TRBJ2-3, with 7 bases that match TRBD2. Looked up from germline, CDR1 is MNHEY and CDR2 is SMNVEV (reference sequence). Trimming removed 5 bases from V and 1 base from J; junction bases left unmatched: 6. This CDR3 contains 15 residues. As DNA, the CDR3 is TGTGCCAGCAGTATGCTAGCGGAGCGCACAGATACGCAGTATTTT. Its translation: CASSMLAERTDTQYF.

The V call is TRBV29-1, the J call TRBJ2-2; a possible D gene is TRBD2 (6 bases). The CDR3 loop spans 13 amino acids. Trimming pared 1 base from V and 4 bases from J, leaving 7 bases between. The germline V gene encodes CDR1 SQVTM and CDR2 ANQGSEA. In DNA form, the CDR3 reads TGCAGCGTTGAAGTGCGGGGCACCGGGGAGCTGTTTTTT. Translating it yields CSVEVRGTGELFF.

This clone was found once. V gene TRBV7-6 combines with J gene TRBJ2-7; possible D gene TRBD2, 5 bases. The CDR3 contains 16 residues. V was clipped by 5 bases and J by 5 bases, with 22 bases between them. Germline CDR1 reads SGHVS; CDR2 reads FNYEAQ. CDR3 DNA sequence: TGTGCCAGCAGCCCCAACCGGGGTCTAGCATCCCACGAGCAGTACTTC. This gives the protein CASSPNRGLASHEQYF.

The table lists this clone with a few counts. The chain recombines TRBV28 with TRBJ2-1; a weak D match, TRBD1 (5 bases). Trimming took off 3 bases at V and 2 bases at J, with 14 bases between the two ends. The CDR3 spans 16 residues. In germline, CDR1 is MDHEN, CDR2 SYDVKM. The CDR3 sequence is CASSFSQVLPYNEQFF. CDR3 in DNA: TGTGCCAGCAGTTTCTCACAGGTTCTCCCCTACAATGAGCAGTTCTTC.

The chain links TRBV15 to TRBJ2-5; D call uncertain. From germline, CDR1 is LNHNV and CDR2 YYDKDF (reference sequence). The V and J ends lost 0 bases and 7 bases respectively, with 15 bases between them. This CDR3 has 15 amino acids. CDR3 amino acids: CATSRDLGSPGTQYF. In nucleotides, the CDR3 is TGTGCCACCAGCAGAGATCTTGGGTCCCCGGGGACCCAGTACTTC.

The chain carries TRBV25-1 and TRBJ2-3; D call uncertain. This CDR3 comprises 12 residues. The V end lost 2 bases, the J end lost 6 bases, and 6 bases lay between the germline ends. The germline V gene encodes CDR1 MGHDK and CDR2 SYGVNS. The CDR3 here is CASSEVSDTQYF. The CDR3 DNA sequence: TGTGCCAGCAGTGAAGTTTCGGATACGCAGTATTTT.

The chain carries TRBV19 and TRBJ2-7, with TRBD2 matching 9 bases. This CDR3 has 16 amino acids. Germline V lookup: CDR1 LNHDA, CDR2 SQIVND (reference sequence). With 3 bases clipped from V and 2 bases from J, the junction kept 8 bases outside the gene matches. CDR3 residues: CASSMSLAGFTYEQYF. CDR3 bases: TGTGCCAGTAGTATGAGTCTAGCGGGATTTACCTACGAGCAGTACTTC. Full variable domain (missing parts from reference TRBV19 and TRBJ2-7): DGGITQSPKYLFRKEGQNVTLSCEQNLNHDAMYWYRQDPGQGLRLIYYSQIVNDFQKGDIAEGYSVSREKKESFPLTVTSAQKNPTAFYLCASSMSLAGFTYEQYFGPGTRLTVT.